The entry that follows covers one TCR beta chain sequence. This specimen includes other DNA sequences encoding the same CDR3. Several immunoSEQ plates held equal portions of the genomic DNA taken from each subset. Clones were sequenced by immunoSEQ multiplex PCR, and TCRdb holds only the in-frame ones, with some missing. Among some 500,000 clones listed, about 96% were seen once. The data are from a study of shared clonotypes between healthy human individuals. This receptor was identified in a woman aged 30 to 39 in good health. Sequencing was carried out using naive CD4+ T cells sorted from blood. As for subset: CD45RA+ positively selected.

This CDR3 reads CASSLGQGGYTF. As DNA, the CDR3 is TGTGCCAGCAGCTTAGGGCAGGGTGGCTACACCTTC. The chain has TRBV7-9 and TRBJ1-2, with a weak D call TRBD1 (5 bases). The germline CDR1 and CDR2 sequences are SEHNR and FQNEAQ (reference sequence). CDR3 length: 12 residues. Trimming pared 1 base from V and 7 bases from J, leaving 7 bases between.